Each of the 22 T cell receptor beta chains below was sequenced from the same sample in a study of T cell repertoires in cytomegalovirus infection. TCRdb called the reads again in MiXCR, with one record for every CDR3 protein. There are 200,000 to 300,000 distinct CDR3 sequences in the sample; 9% to 15% occur only once, and 1.6% lies in the top ten. The sequencing sample was made of PBMCs. These TCRs come from a human donor in good health (CMV status not recorded). Some clones in this sample may be carry-over from other donors' samples.

The V gene is TRBV6-6, the J gene TRBJ1-6, with D possibly being TRBD1 (6 bases). The germline CDR1 and CDR2 sequences are MNHNY and SVGAGI (reference sequence). The CDR3 is made up of 14 amino acids. V was cut by 8 bases and J by 10 bases, with 18 bases left in between. The CDR3 sequence is CASLDSLRRSPLHF. The DNA for the CDR3 is TGTGCCAGCCTGGACAGCCTCCGGAGGTCACCCCTCCACTTT.

This clonotype has only a few counts. Being one base from a much bigger clone, this may be a read error. The CDR3 does not end in the conserved phenylalanine or tryptophan, so this is likely a read error. This rearrangement joins TRBV11-2 to TRBJ2-1; possible D gene TRBD2, 5 bases. V was clipped by 5 bases and J by 6 bases, with 14 bases between them. The length of the CDR3 is 14 residues. The germline gives CDR1 SGHAT, CDR2 FQNNGV. The CDR3 protein is CASSVPAELNEQFV. As DNA, the CDR3 is TGTGCCAGCAGCGTCCCAGCGGAGCTCAATGAGCAGTTCGTC.

This clonotype was detected only a few times. The V call is TRBV20-1, the J call TRBJ2-5; the match to TRBD2 covers 11 bases. The germline gives CDR1 DFQATT, CDR2 SNEGSKA (reference sequence). V dropped 6 bases and J dropped 2; count of bases not matched to a gene: 11. The length of the CDR3 is 16 residues. CDR3 DNA sequence: TGCAGTGCGGAAAGTCGACTAGCGGGGAAACAAGAGACCCAGTACTTC. Its protein is CSAESRLAGKQETQYF.

The rearrangement joins TRBV4-3 to TRBJ2-1; 11 bases fit TRBD2. In germline, CDR1 is LGHNA, CDR2 YSLEER. The junction had 8 bases not matched to a gene; V was cut back by 5 bases and J by 5 bases. The CDR3 has 16 residues. The DNA for the CDR3 is TGCGCCAGCAGCTTCATACTAGCGGGAGTAAACAATGAGCAGTTCTTC. Translated: CASSFILAGVNNEQFF.

This clonotype was observed a few times. V is TRBV18 and J is TRBJ2-7, with 8 bases fitting TRBD1. This CDR3 has 17 amino acids. Trimming cost V 2 bases and J 2 bases; bases outside gene matches: 11. The germline CDR1 and CDR2 sequences are KGHSH and LQKENI. CDR3 nucleotide sequence: TGTGCCAGCTCACCAGGGGCTAATAGACAGGGGACCTACGAGCAGTACTTC. Protein: CASSPGANRQGTYEQYF.

This clonotype showed up many times. The V and J genes are TRBV5-1 and TRBJ1-1; 9 bases are shared with TRBD1. CDR1 and CDR2 (germline): SGHRS, YFSETQ. The junction had 11 bases not matched to a gene; V was cut back by 4 bases and J by 1 base. This CDR3 comprises 17 residues. CDR3 DNA sequence: TGCGCCAGCAGCATTGCCGGGACAGGGTTCGGGAACACTGAAGCTTTCTTT. Translated: CASSIAGTGFGNTEAFF. The full variable domain, with the rest looked up from reference TRBV5-1 and TRBJ1-1, is KAGVTQTPRYLIKTRGQQVTLSCSPISGHRSVSWYQQTPGQGLQFLFEYFSETQRNKGNFPGRFSGRQFSNSRSEMNVSTLELGDSALYLCASSIAGTGFGNTEAFFGQGTRLTVV.

A few counts support this clonotype. The genes are TRBV20-1 and TRBJ2-6; possible D gene TRBD2, 6 bases. Germline V gene lookup returns CDR1 DFQATT and CDR2 SNEGSKA (reference sequence). The CDR3 is 15 amino acids. With 3 bases removed from V and 0 bases from J, the gap between germline ends came to 9 bases. CDR3 nucleotide sequence: TGCAGTGCTAGTAGCGGAGACTCTGGGGCCAACGTCCTGACTTTC. Translation: CSASSGDSGANVLTF.

This clonotype has more than one count but fewer than ten. The chain employs TRBV19 and TRBJ1-5; TRBD1 might be the D (5 bases). The CDR3 runs to 13 residues. Trimming took off 1 base at V and 7 bases at J, with 8 bases between the two ends. Germline V lookup: CDR1 LNHDA, CDR2 SQIVND (reference sequence). The CDR3 sequence is CASSIGGEQPQHF. The CDR3 DNA is TGTGCCAGTAGTATAGGGGGGGAACAGCCCCAGCATTTT.

The rearrangement uses TRBV9 and TRBJ2-7, with TRBD1 matching 7 bases. V lost 7 bases to trimming and J lost 2 bases; unmatched junction nucleotides: 0. The CDR3 runs 11 residues. CDR1 is SGDLS and CDR2 is YYNGEE in the germline V gene. CDR3 protein: CASGQAYEQYF. The CDR3 coding sequence is TGTGCCAGCGGACAGGCCTACGAGCAGTACTTC.

In this sample, this clonotype turned up many times. The rearrangement joins TRBV19 to TRBJ1-1; 8 bases are a match to TRBD1. Germline values: CDR1 LNHDA, CDR2 SQIVND (reference sequence). The CDR3 is 15 amino acids. V shed 3 bases and J 5 bases; nucleotides not matched to a gene: 8. The CDR3 bases are TGTGCCAGTAGTATTACAGGGGGAGGCGTGACTGAAGCTTTCTTT. It encodes CASSITGGGVTEAFF.

This clonotype was seen ten or more times. The V call is TRBV5-1, the J call TRBJ1-4, with TRBD1 identical over 8 bases. Germline loops: CDR1 SGHRS, CDR2 YFSETQ. J was trimmed by 7 bases and V by 4 bases; bases with no gene match: 6. The CDR3 length is 14 residues. The chain's CDR3 is CASSRTGISEKLFF. The DNA of the CDR3 is TGCGCCAGCAGCCGGACAGGGATAAGTGAAAAACTGTTTTTT.

This clonotype was recorded many times. In nucleotides, the CDR3 is TGTGCCAGCAGCCAATTTCGGGACCCCCCACGTGCTTTCTTT. Its protein product is CASSQFRDPPRAFF. J is TRBJ1-1 and V is TRBV7-2, with D possibly TRBD1 on 5 matching bases. The CDR3 is 14 amino acids. Germline V CDR1 and CDR2: SGHTA, FQGNSA. V gave up 5 bases and J gave up 11 bases, with 21 bases separating them.

The table lists this clonotype with a few counts. The chain is built from TRBV29-1 and TRBJ2-5, with D perhaps matching TRBD2 (6 bases). This CDR3 is 14 amino acids long. Germline CDR1 and CDR2: SQVTM and ANQGSEA. Trimming removed 8 bases from V and 3 bases from J, with 19 bases in between. CDR3 nucleotides: TGCAGCCTACGATACGGGACTGTAAAAGAGACCCAGTACTTC. Protein sequence: CSLRYGTVKETQYF.

This chain connects TRBV10-3 to TRBJ1-2; TRBD1 is a possible D gene (5 bases). The CDR3 consists of 13 residues. Germline V gives CDR1 ENHRY, CDR2 SYGVKD. Trimming cost V 4 bases and J 3 bases, with 9 bases left between them. The CDR3 bases are TGTGCCATCAGTGTAGGGGAAGACTATGGCTACACCTTC. It codes for CAISVGEDYGYTF.

A remark on this clonotype: This may be a read error: a much more frequent sequence differs by one nucleotide. V usage is TRBV7-4 and J usage is TRBJ2-7, with D perhaps matching TRBD1 (7 bases). This CDR3 has 15 residues. Germline assignment: CDR1 SGHVT and CDR2 SQSDAQ. CDR3 DNA: TGTGTCGGGACCAGGGAGGACAGGCGCTCCTACGAGCAGTACTTC. It is translated as CVGTREDRRSYEQYF. Complete variable domain (other parts from reference TRBV7-4 and TRBJ2-7): GAGVSQSPRYKVAKRGRDVALRCDSISGHVTLYWYRQTLGQGSEVLTYSQSDAQRDKSGRPSGRFSAERPERSVSTLKIQRTEQGDSAVYLCVGTREDRRSYEQYFGPGTRLTVT.

This clonotype was counted many times. The chain is built from TRBV7-9 and TRBJ2-3; D gene unclear. Trimming pared 5 bases from V and 6 bases from J, leaving 15 bases between. Germline assignment: CDR1 SEHNR and CDR2 FQNEAQ (reference sequence). The CDR3 totals 14 residues. The CDR3 DNA sequence: TGTGCCAGCAGCCCCGAACGGTTCTCGGATACGCAGTATTTT. Protein: CASSPERFSDTQYF.

The chain combines TRBV20-1 with TRBJ2-3; D is undetermined. Germline values: CDR1 DFQATT, CDR2 SNEGSKA (reference sequence). Between the trimmed V and J ends, which lost 4 bases and 0 bases, there was a span of 8 bases. This CDR3 region has 13 residues. Here the CDR3 reads CSAKRFSTDTQYF. In nucleotides, the CDR3 is TGCAGTGCTAAGAGATTCAGCACAGATACGCAGTATTTT.

This clonotype was seen many times. The chain carries TRBV7-2 and TRBJ1-1, with 10 bases aligning to TRBD1. J lost 0 bases, V lost 5 bases, and 15 bases had no gene match. The CDR3 is 19 residues long. The germline V gene has CDR1 SGHTA and CDR2 FQGNSA. The CDR3 coding sequence is TGTGCCAGCAGCCGAAGGGGTATGACAGGGGGCGGGTTGAACACTGAAGCTTTCTTT. It encodes CASSRRGMTGGGLNTEAFF. Drawing the rest from reference TRBV7-2 and TRBJ1-1, the complete variable domain is GAGVSQSPSNKVTEKGKDVELRCDPISGHTALYWYRQSLGQGLEFLIYFQGNSAPDKSGLPSDRFSAERTGGSVSTLTIQRTQQEDSAVYLCASSRRGMTGGGLNTEAFFGQGTRLTVV.

This clonotype was picked up a small number of times. The genes are TRBV3-1 and TRBJ2-1; D is undetermined. The CDR3 is 17 amino acids. V was pared by 1 base and J by 0 bases, with 13 bases between. Germline CDR1 and CDR2: LGHDT and YNNKEL (reference sequence). DNA for the CDR3: TGTGCCAGCAGCCAAGGCCCTCACCCGAGCTCCTACAATGAGCAGTTCTTC. It is translated as CASSQGPHPSSYNEQFF.

This clonotype occurred a few times. This chain's CDR3 is CASSLESQGNEQFF. The CDR3 bases are TGTGCCAGCAGCTTAGAGTCCCAGGGCAATGAGCAGTTCTTC. V gene TRBV5-4 combines with J gene TRBJ2-1; weak D call: TRBD1 (5 bases). Germline V gene sequence: CDR1 SGHNT, CDR2 YYREEE (reference sequence). V shed 2 bases and J shed 6 bases, with 12 bases lying between them. The CDR3 runs 14 residues.

Only a few counts were recorded for this clonotype. V is TRBV6-5 and J is TRBJ2-5; either TRBD1 or TRBD2 may fit D (5 bases each). The CDR3 is made up of 13 amino acids. Trimming stripped 8 bases from V and 1 base from J, with 11 bases between. CDR1 and CDR2 (germline): MNHEY, SVGAGI. CDR3 loop: CASGDGLQETQYF. The CDR3 DNA reads as TGTGCCAGCGGGGACGGTCTCCAAGAGACCCAGTACTTC.

The rearrangement joins TRBV20-1 to TRBJ1-2; 11 bases align to TRBD1. In germline, CDR1 is DFQATT, CDR2 SNEGSKA (reference sequence). The CDR3 covers 15 residues. Trimming at V came to 0 bases and at J to 8 bases, leaving 8 bases not matched to a gene. This CDR3 reads CSARDLGQGGNGYTF. In DNA form, the CDR3 reads TGCAGTGCTAGAGACCTGGGACAGGGGGGTAACGGCTACACCTTC.